These T cell receptor beta chains were read from a single sample in a study of T cell repertoires in cytomegalovirus infection. In TCRdb, the reads were re-called with MiXCR into one record per CDR3 protein. This table holds around 250,000 distinct CDR3 sequences, about 15% found once. The source material was CD8+ T cells from PBMCs. Receptors originate from a human donor in good health (CMV status not recorded). Some clones in this sample may be carry-over from other donors' samples. Each CDR3 is given with its conserved first and last residue. The order of the fields is J gene, V gene, clone size, D gene, CDR3 DNA, CDR3 protein. A D gene is named only where the DNA matches it firmly. Some rows mark clone size as missing; the rest say once, few, many or name a class of expanded clone.

TRBJ1-1	TRBV6-5	few	NA	TGTGCCAGCAGTTTTCGGACAAAAAGGGACACTGAAGCTTTCTTT	CASSFRTKRDTEAFF
TRBJ1-2	TRBV9	few	NA	TGTGCCAGCAGCATGCAGGGGATAGTAAGTGGCTACACCTTC	CASSMQGIVSGYTF
TRBJ1-1	TRBV7-8	few	NA	TGTGCCAGCAGCTTAGCGAGTTTGAGGGTACGTCGCACTGAAGCTTTCTTT	CASSLASLRVRRTEAFF
TRBJ2-5	TRBV28	few	NA	TGTGCCAGCAGTTCATCGGGGGGCGAGACCCAGTACTTC	CASSSSGGETQYF
TRBJ2-1	TRBV4-1	many	TRBD2	TGCGCCAGCAGCCAAGCCGCTCTCCCGGCTAGCGGGTCCTACAATGAGCAGTTCTTC	CASSQAALPASGSYNEQFF
TRBJ2-5	TRBV12-3/TRBV12-4	NA	NA	TGTGCCAGCAGTCCTAGGGCGCGGACCACCAATATGAAAGAGACCCAGTACTTC	CASSPRARTTNMKETQYF
TRBJ2-7	TRBV12-3/TRBV12-4	few	NA	TGTGCCAGCAGTGAGGGGACCTACGAGCAGTACTTC	CASSEGTYEQYF
TRBJ2-7	TRBV29-1	many	TRBD1	TGCAGCGTGTCCGGACAGGGGCCCTACGAGCAGTACTTC	CSVSGQGPYEQYF
TRBJ2-5	TRBV7-8	many	NA	TGTGCCAGCAGCTTATCCGGCCTAGAACAAGAGACCCAGTACTTC	CASSLSGLEQETQYF
TRBJ1-2	TRBV20-1	NA	TRBD1	TGCAGTGCTGGATTCTCAAACAGGGGGCGGGGCTACACCTTC	CSAGFSNRGRGYTF
TRBJ1-6	TRBV7-4	few	NA	TGTGCCAGCAGCTCCGTTCAGAGTGGTGGTTCACCCCTCCACTTT	CASSSVQSGGSPLHF
TRBJ2-7	TRBV5-1	NA	NA	TGCGCCAGCAGAAAGGCTTCCTACGAGCAGTACTTC	CASRKASYEQYF
TRBJ2-5	TRBV7-9	NA	NA	TGTGCCAGCAGCTTAGTGGGGACCTCAGAGACCCAGTACTTC	CASSLVGTSETQYF
TRBJ1-2	TRBV29-1	NA	NA	TGCAGCGTTTGGGGACCGGGGGGATATGGCTACACCTTC	CSVWGPGGYGYTF
TRBJ2-1	TRBV7-9	many	NA	TGTGCCAGCAGCTCCAGCCGCCCTCACGTCTACAATGAGCAGTTCTTC	CASSSSRPHVYNEQFF
TRBJ2-7	TRBV20-1	few	TRBD2	TGCAGTGCTAGAGCTGGGGGAGGGCTAACACCCTACGAGCAGTACTTC	CSARAGGGLTPYEQYF
TRBJ2-1	TRBV13	few	NA	TGTGCCAGCAGAAAGAGCGGCCTAGGGGATGAGCAGTTCTTC	CASRKSGLGDEQFF
TRBJ2-7	TRBV27	few	NA	TGTGCCAGCAGTTACGGACTCGGATCCTACGAGCAGTACTTC	CASSYGLGSYEQYF
TRBJ1-5	TRBV6-2/TRBV6-3	few	NA	TGTGCCAGCAGGACGGGGTCGCGGGGGGATTATAGCAATCAGCCCCAGCATTTT	CASRTGSRGDYSNQPQHF
TRBJ1-2	TRBV7-8	NA	NA	TGTGCCAGCAGCTTAGTGGCAGGACCTAACTATGGCTACACCTTC	CASSLVAGPNYGYTF
TRBJ2-1	TRBV20-1	NA	NA	TGCAGTGCTTATAGGGAGGAGCAGTTCTTC	CSAYREEQFF
TRBJ2-5	TRBV7-6	many	TRBD1	TGTGCCAGCAGCATTCTGACAGGGGACCAAGAGACCCAGTACTTC	CASSILTGDQETQYF
TRBJ1-5	TRBV12-3/TRBV12-4	NA	NA	TGTGCCAGCAGAGTAGGGGTCCAGCCCCAGCATTTT	CASRVGVQPQHF
TRBJ2-3	TRBV12-3/TRBV12-4	many	NA	TGTGCCAGCTTTTTATTTCTCGGCAGACTCACAGATACGCAGTATTTT	CASFLFLGRLTDTQYF
TRBJ1-2	TRBV6-2/TRBV6-3	NA	NA	TGTGCCAGCAGTTATCCCGGGACGGAGTTCTATGGCTACACCTTC	CASSYPGTEFYGYTF
TRBJ1-5	TRBV19	NA	NA	TGTGCCAGTAGTATCTCCAGGGGCAATCAGCCCCAGCATTTT	CASSISRGNQPQHF
TRBJ2-2	TRBV7-9	many	TRBD2	TGTGCCAGCAGCTTGCCTAGCGGGTATCCGGGGGAGCTGTTTTTT	CASSLPSGYPGELFF
TRBJ2-7	TRBV12-3/TRBV12-4	few	NA	TGTGCCAGCAGGTCCGGGACCGACGGGTTAGCAGGCGAGCAGTACTTC	CASRSGTDGLAGEQYF
TRBJ2-7	TRBV4-1	few	NA	TGCGCCAGCAGCCAAGAAAACTACGCCTACGAGCAGTACTTC	CASSQENYAYEQYF
TRBJ2-7	TRBV2	few	NA	TGTGCCAGCAATGACCCCGATGCCGCAGGGCAGTTTTACATCCACGAGCAGTACTTC	CASNDPDAAGQFYIHEQYF
TRBJ2-7	TRBV28	NA	NA	TGTGCCAGCAGCCTGACAGGAAACTCCTACGAGCAGTACTTC	CASSLTGNSYEQYF
TRBJ1-2	TRBV12-3/TRBV12-4	NA	NA	TGTGCCAGCACGACAGGCCAGCTAAGTGGCTACACCTTC	CASTTGQLSGYTF
TRBJ1-1	TRBV7-2	many	NA	TGTGCCAGCTCTGACAGCTTAAACATGAACACTGAAGCTTTCTTT	CASSDSLNMNTEAFF
TRBJ1-2	TRBV7-2	many	NA	TGTGCCAGCAGCTTGGGGGGCCCCACGGGATACACCTTC	CASSLGGPTGYTF